This is a list of T cell receptor beta chains from one sample in a study of siplizumab effects on memory and regulatory T cells. The assay was immunoSEQ multiplex PCR, and TCRdb's table has in-frame clones only and misses some. The data show about 99,000 clones, over 85% seen once. Specimen: Tregs sorted from blood. These TCRs come from a human donor in good health. Both conserved end residues are part of each CDR3. D genes are given only for firm matches. Not all rows give a size; the values are once, few, many and, for expanded clones, a class.

.	14	TRBD1	TRBV10-3	TRBJ2-2	CAISGQGYTGELFF	TGTGCCATCAGTGGACAGGGGTACACCGGGGAGCTGTTTTTT
.	16	TRBD1	TRBV19	TRBJ2-1	CASSILGQGRLNEQFF	TGTGCCAGTAGTATTCTCGGACAGGGGCGACTCAATGAGCAGTTCTTC
.	13	.	TRBV2	TRBJ1-1	CASTAIKNTEAFF	TGTGCCAGCACGGCAATAAAGAACACTGAAGCTTTCTTT
.	11	.	TRBV18	TRBJ2-3	CASSPRDTQYF	TGTGCCAGCTCCCCCAGAGATACGCAGTATTTT
.	16	TRBD2	TRBV9	TRBJ2-1	CASSVKGTSGNNEQFF	TGTGCCAGCAGCGTGAAAGGGACTAGCGGGAACAATGAGCAGTTCTTC
.	15	TRBD1	TRBV19	TRBJ1-2	CASSIRGPSNYGYTF	TGTGCCAGTAGTATAAGGGGGCCATCTAACTATGGCTACACCTTC
.	15	TRBD2	TRBV6-6	TRBJ2-1	CASSHGLAGGSEQFF	TGTGCCAGCAGTCACGGACTAGCGGGGGGGTCCGAGCAGTTCTTC
.	11	.	TRBV19	TRBJ1-5	CASSSTGPQHF	TGTGCCAGTAGTAGCACAGGGCCCCAGCATTTT
.	12	.	TRBV30	TRBJ1-5	CAWSVGYQPQHF	TGTGCCTGGAGTGTCGGTTATCAGCCCCAGCATTTT
.	14	TRBD1	TRBV6-5	TRBJ2-7	CASSGAGTAYEQYF	TGTGCCAGCAGTGGGGCCGGGACAGCCTACGAGCAGTACTTC
.	18	TRBD2	TRBV5-8	TRBJ2-1	CASSLVRTSGGKYNEQFF	TGTGCCAGCAGCTTGGTGAGGACTAGCGGGGGGAAGTACAATGAGCAGTTCTTC
.	11	.	TRBV6-5	TRBJ1-1	CASSSPLEAFF	TGTGCCAGCAGTTCCCCCCTTGAAGCTTTCTTT
.	16	.	TRBV4-2	TRBJ1-4	CASSQATGSGAQKLFF	TGTGCCAGCAGCCAAGCGACAGGTAGCGGGGCGCAAAAACTGTTTTTT
.	11	.	TRBV20-1	TRBJ1-2	CSNLANYGYTF	TGCAGTAACCTAGCTAACTATGGCTACACCTTC
once	16	TRBD1	TRBV19	TRBJ1-2	CASSIRRQGEGYGYTF	TGTGCCAGTAGTATCCGCCGACAGGGAGAGGGCTATGGCTACACCTTC
.	15	.	TRBV9	TRBJ2-3	CASSLRGGVEDTQYF	TGTGCCAGCAGCCTAAGAGGAGGGGTGGAAGATACGCAGTATTTT